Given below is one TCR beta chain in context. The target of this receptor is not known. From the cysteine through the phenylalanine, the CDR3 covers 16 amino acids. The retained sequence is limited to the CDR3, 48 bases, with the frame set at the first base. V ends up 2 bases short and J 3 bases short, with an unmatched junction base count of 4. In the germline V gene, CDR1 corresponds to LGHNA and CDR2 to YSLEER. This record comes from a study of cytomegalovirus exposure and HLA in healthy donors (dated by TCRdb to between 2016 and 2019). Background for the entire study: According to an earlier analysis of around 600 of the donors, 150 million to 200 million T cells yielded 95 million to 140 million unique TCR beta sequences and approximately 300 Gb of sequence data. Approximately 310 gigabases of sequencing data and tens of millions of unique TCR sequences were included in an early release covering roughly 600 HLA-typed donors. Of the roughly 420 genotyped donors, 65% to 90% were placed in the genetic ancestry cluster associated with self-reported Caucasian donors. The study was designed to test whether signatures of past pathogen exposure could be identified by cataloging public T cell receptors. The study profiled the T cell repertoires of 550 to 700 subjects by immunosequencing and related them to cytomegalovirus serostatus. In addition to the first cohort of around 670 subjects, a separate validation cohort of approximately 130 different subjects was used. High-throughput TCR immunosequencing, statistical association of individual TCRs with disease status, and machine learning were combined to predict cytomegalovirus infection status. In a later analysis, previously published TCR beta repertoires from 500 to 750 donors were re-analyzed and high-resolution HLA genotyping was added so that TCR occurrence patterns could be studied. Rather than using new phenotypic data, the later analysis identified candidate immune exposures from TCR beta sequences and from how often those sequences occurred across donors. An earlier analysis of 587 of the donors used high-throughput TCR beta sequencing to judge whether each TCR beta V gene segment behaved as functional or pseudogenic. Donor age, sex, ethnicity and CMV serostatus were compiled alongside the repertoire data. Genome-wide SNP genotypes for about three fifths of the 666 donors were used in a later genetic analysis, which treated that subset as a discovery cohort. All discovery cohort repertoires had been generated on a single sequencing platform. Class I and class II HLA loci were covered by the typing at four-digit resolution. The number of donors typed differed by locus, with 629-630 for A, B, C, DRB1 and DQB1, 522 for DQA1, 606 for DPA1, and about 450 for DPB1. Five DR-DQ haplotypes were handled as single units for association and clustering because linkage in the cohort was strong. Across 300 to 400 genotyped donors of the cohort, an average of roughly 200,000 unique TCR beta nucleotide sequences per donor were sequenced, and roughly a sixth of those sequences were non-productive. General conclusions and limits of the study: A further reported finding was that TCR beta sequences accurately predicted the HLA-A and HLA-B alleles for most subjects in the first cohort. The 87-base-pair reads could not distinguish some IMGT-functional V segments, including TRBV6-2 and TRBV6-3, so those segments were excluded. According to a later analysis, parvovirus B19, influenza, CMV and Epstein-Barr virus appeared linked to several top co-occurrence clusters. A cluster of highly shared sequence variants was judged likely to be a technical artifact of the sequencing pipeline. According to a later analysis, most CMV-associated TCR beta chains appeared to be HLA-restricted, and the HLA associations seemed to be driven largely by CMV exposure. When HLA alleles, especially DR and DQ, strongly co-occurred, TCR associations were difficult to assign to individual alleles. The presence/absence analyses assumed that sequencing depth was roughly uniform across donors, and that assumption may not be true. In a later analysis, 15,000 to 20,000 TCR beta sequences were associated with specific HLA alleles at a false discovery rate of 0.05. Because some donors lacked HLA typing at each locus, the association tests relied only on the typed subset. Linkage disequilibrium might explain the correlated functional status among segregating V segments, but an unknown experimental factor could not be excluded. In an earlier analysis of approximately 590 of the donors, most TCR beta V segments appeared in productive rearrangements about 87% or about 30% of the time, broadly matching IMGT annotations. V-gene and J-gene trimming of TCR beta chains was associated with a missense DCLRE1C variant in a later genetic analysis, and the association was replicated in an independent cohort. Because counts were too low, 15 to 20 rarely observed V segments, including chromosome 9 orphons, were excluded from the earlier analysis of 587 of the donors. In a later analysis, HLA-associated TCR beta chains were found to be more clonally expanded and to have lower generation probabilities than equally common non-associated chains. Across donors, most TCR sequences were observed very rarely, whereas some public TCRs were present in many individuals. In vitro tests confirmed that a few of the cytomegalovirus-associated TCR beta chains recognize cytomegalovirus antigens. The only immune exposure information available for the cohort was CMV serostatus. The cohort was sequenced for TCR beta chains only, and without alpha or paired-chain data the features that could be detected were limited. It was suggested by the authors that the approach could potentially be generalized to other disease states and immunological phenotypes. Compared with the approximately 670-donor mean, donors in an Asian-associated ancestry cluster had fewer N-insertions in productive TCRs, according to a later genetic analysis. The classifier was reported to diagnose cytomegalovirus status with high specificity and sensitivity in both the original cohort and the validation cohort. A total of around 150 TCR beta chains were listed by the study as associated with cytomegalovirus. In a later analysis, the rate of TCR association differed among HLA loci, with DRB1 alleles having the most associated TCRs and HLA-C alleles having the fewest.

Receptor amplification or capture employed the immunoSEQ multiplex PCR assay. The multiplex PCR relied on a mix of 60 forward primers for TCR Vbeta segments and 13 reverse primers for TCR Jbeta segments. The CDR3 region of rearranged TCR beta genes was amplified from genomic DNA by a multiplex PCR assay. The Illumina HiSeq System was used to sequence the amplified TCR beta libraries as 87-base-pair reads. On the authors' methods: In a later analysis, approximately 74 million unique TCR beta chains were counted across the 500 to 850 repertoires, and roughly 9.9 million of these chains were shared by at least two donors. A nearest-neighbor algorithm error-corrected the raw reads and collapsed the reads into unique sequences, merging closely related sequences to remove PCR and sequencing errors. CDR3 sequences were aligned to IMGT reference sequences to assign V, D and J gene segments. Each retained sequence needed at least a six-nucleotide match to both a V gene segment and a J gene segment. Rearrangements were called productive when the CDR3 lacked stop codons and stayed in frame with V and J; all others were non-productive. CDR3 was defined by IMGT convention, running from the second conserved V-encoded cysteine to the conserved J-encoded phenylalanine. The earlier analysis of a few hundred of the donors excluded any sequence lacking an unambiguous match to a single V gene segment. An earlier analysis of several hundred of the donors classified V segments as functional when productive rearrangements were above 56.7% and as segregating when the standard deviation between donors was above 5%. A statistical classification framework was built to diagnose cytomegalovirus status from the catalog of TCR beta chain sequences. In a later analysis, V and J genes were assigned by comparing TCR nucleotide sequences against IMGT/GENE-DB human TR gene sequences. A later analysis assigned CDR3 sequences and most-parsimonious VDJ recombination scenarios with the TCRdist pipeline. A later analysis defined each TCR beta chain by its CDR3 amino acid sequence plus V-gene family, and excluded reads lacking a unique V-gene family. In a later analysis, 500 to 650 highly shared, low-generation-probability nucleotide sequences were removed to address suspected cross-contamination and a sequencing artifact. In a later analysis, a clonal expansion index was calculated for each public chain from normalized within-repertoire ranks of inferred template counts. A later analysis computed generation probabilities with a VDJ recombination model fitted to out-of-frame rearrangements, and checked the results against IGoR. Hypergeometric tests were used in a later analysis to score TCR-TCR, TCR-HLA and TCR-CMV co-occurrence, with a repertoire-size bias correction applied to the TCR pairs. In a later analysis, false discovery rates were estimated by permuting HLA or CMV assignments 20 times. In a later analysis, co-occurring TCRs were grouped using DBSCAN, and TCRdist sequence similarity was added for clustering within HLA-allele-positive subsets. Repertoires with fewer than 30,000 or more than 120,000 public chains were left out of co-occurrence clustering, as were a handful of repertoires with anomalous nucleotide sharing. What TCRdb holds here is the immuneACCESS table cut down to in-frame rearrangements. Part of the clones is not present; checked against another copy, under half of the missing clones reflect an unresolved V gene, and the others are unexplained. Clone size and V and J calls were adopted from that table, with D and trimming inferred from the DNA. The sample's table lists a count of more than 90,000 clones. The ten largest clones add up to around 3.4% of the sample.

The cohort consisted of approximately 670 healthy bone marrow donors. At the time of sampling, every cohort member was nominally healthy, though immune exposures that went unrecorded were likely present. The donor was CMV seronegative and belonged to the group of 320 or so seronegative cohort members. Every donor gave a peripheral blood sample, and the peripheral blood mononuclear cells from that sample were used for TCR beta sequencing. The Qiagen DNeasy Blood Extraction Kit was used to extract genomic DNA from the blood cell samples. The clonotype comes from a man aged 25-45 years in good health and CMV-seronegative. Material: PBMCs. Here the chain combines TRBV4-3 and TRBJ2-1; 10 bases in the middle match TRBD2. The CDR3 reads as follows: CASSQSSGGFYNEQFF. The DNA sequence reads TGCGCCAGCAGCCAATCTAGCGGGGGTTTCTACAATGAGCAGTTCTTC.